Sequencing of this T cell receptor beta chain was carried out in a study of spatial heterogeneity in lung cancer. Background on the study: Strongly correlated with TCR transcript counts in tumor regions was a T cell module score, which was a transcriptional module score calculated from matched bulk RNA-seq. Study-wide results and limits: For expanded intratumoral alpha and beta TCRs, counts tracked tumor mutation counts.

Time point described: sample taken at primary tumor resection. A few counts support this clonotype. The antigen remains undetermined. V shed 6 bases and J 5 bases; nucleotides not matched to a gene: 19. CDR1 and CDR2 from the germline V gene are SQVTM and ANQGSEA. The CDR3 contains 18 residues. One entry per CDR3 protein, called by TCRdb with MiXCR from the 5' RACE reads. The data show 14,000 or so distinct CDR3 sequences, approximately 4.5% seen once. The sequence was collected from a female donor with early-stage non-small cell lung cancer. The specimen comprised lung tumor tissue, sampled at surgery. The chain has TRBV29-1 and TRBJ2-1; 10 nucleotides align to TRBD2. Here the CDR3 DNA reads TGCAGCGTGTCGGGGCTAGCGGGGGCCCCGGACACACACAATGAGCAGTTCTTC. Amino acid sequence: CSVSGLAGAPDTHNEQFF.